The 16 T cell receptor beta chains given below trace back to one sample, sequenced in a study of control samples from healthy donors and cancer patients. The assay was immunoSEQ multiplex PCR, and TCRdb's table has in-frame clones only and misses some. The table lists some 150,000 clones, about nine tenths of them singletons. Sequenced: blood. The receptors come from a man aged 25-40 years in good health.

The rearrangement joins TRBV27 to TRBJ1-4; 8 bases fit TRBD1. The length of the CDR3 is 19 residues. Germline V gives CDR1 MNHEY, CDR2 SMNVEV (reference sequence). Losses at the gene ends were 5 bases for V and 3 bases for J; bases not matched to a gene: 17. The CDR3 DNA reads TGTGCCAGCAGTGCGGGAATCGGACAGGGAAGGTTGGCTAATGAAAAACTGTTTTTT. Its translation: CASSAGIGQGRLANEKLFF.

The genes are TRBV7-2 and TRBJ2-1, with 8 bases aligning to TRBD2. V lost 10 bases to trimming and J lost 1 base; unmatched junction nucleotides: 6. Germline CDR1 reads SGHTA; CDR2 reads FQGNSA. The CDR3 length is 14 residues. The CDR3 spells CATETGGSYNEQFF. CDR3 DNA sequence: TGTGCCACCGAGACGGGGGGGTCCTACAATGAGCAGTTCTTC.

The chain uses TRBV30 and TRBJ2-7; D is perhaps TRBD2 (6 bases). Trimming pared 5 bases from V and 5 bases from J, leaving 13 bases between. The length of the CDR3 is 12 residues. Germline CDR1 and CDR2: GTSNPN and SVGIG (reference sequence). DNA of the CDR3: TGTGCCTGGGCGACTAGACCGGACGAGCAGTACTTC. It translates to CAWATRPDEQYF.

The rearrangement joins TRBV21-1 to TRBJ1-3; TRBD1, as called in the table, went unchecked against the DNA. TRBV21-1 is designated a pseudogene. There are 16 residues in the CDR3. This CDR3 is CASRTETGRSGNTIYF. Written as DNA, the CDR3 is TGTGCCAGCCGAACTGAGACAGGCCGATCTGGAAACACCATATATTTT.

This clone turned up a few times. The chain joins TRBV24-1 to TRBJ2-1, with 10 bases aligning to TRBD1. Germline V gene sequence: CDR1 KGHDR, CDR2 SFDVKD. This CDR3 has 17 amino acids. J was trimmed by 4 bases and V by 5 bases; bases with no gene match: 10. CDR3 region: CATSGPRTGGEYNEQFF. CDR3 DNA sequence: TGTGCCACCAGTGGCCCCCGGACAGGGGGAGAATACAATGAGCAGTTCTTC.

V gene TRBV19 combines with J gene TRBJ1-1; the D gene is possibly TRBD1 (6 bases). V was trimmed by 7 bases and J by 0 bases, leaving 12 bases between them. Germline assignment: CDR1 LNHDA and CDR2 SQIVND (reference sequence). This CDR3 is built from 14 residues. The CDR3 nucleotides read TGTGCCAGTACCCCGCAGGGGTTGAACACTGAAGCTTTCTTT. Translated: CASTPQGLNTEAFF.

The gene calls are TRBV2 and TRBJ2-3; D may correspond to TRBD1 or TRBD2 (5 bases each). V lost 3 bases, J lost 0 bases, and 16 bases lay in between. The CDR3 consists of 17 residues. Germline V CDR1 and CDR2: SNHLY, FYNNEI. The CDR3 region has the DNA TGTGCCAGCAGTGAGGGTGTGGGGGTCTCTAGCACAGATACGCAGTATTTT. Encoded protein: CASSEGVGVSSTDTQYF.

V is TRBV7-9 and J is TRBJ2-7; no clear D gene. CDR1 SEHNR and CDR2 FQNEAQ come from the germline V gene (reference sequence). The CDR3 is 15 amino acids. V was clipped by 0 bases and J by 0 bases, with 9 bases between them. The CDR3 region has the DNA TGTGCCAGCAGCTTAGCGGGCGGCTCCTCCTACGAGCAGTACTTC. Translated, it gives CASSLAGGSSYEQYF.

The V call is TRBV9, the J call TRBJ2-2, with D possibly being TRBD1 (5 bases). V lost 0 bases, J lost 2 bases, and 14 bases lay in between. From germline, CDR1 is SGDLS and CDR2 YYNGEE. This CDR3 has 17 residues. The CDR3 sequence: CASSVAGARINTGELFF. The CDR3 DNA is TGTGCCAGCAGCGTAGCTGGGGCCCGAATCAACACCGGGGAGCTGTTTTTT.

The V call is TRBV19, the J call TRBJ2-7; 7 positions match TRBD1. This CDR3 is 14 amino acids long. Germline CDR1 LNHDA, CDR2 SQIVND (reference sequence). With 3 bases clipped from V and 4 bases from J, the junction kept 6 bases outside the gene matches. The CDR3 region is CASSMRGRGYEQYF. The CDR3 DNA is TGTGCCAGTAGTATGAGGGGGCGAGGATACGAGCAGTACTTC. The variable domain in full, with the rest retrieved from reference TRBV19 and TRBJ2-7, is DGGITQSPKYLFRKEGQNVTLSCEQNLNHDAMYWYRQDPGQGLRLIYYSQIVNDFQKGDIAEGYSVSREKKESFPLTVTSAQKNPTAFYLCASSMRGRGYEQYFGPGTRLTVT.

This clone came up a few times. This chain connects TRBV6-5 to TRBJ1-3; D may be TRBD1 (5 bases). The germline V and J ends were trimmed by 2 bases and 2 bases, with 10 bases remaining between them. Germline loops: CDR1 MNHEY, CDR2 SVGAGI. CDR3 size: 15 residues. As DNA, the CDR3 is TGTGCCAGCAGTTACGAGCAGGGAACTGGAAACACCATATATTTT. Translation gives CASSYEQGTGNTIYF.

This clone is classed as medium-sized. The CDR3 protein is CASSLGNEQFF. CDR3 bases: TGTGCCAGCAGCTTGGGCAATGAGCAGTTCTTC. The chain joins TRBV7-2 to TRBJ2-1; D is ambiguous. Per germline, CDR1 SGHTA and CDR2 FQGNSA. Trimming cost V 3 bases and J 6 bases, with 3 bases left between them. The CDR3 runs 11 residues.

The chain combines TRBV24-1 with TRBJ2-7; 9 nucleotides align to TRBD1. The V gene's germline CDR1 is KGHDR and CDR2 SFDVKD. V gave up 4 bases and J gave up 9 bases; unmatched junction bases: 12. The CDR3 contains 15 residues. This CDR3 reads CATSDPADGTGLQYF. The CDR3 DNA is TGTGCCACCAGTGACCCCGCCGACGGGACAGGGTTGCAGTACTTC.

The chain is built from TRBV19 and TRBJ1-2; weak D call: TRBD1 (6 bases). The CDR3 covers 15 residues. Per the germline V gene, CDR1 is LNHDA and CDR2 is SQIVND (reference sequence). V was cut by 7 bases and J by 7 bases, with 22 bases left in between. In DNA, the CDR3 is TGTGCCAGTAAGAGTCGACAGGTCGGGCTAGGTGGCTACACCTTC. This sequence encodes CASKSRQVGLGGYTF.

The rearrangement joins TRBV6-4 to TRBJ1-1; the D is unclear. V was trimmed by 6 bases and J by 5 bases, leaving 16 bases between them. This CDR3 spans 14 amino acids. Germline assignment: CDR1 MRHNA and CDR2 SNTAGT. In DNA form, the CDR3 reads TGTGCCAGCAGAGACCCGGGCCTGGGGACTGAAGCTTTCTTT. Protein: CASRDPGLGTEAFF.

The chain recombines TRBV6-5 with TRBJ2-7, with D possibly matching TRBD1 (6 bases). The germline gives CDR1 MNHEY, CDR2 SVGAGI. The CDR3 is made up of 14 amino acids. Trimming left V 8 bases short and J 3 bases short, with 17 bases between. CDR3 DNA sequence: TGTGCCAGCGGTTTTCCGGGACAAGACTACGAGCAGTACTTC. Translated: CASGFPGQDYEQYF.